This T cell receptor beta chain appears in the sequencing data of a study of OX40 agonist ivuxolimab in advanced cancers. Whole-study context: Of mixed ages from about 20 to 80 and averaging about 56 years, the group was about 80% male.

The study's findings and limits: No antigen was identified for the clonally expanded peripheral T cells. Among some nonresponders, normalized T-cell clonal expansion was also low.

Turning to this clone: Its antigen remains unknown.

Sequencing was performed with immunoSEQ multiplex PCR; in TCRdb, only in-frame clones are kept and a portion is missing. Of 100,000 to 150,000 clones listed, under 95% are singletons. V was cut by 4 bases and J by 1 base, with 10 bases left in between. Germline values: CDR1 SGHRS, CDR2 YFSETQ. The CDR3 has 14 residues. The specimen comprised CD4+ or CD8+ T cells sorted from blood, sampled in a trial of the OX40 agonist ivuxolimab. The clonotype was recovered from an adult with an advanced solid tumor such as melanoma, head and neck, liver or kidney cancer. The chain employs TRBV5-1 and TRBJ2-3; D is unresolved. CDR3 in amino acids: CASSAGLGTDTQYF. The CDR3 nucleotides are TGCGCCAGCAGCGCTGGTCTTGGCACAGATACGCAGTATTTT. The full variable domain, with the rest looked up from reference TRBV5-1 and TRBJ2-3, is KAGVTQTPRYLIKTRGQQVTLSCSPISGHRSVSWYQQTPGQGLQFLFEYFSETQRNKGNFPGRFSGRQFSNSRSEMNVSTLELGDSALYLCASSAGLGTDTQYFGPGTRLTVL.